The T cell receptor beta chain under discussion was sequenced for a study of molecular identifiers for immune sequencing clone quantification. In TCRdb, the PCR reads were re-called with MiXCR into one record per CDR3 protein. The sample lists fewer than 350,000 distinct CDR3 sequences, 24% occurring once. Sequencing was carried out using naive CD8+ T cells from blood, with Jurkat cell RNA spiked in. The subset is: FACS-sorted CD8+CD4-CCR7+CD45RA+ naive T cells. This sequence originates from a human donor in good health. Some libraries in this study had Jurkat cell RNA spiked in.

CDR3 DNA sequence: TGTGCCAGCAGTTATCGGGCAGGGGGGGGCCCTTACCAAGAGACCCAGTACTTC. This codes for CASSYRAGGGPYQETQYF. The chain recombines TRBV27 with TRBJ2-5; D may be TRBD1 or TRBD2 (7 bases each). V lost 4 bases to trimming and J lost 0 bases, with 21 bases between them. Germline loops: CDR1 MNHEY, CDR2 SMNVEV (reference sequence). The CDR3 extends over 18 amino acids.